This entry describes one TCR beta chain. The antigen remains unidentified. This record belongs to a study of brain metastases from non-small cell lung cancer. Whole-study findings and limits: Brain metastases had lower T-cell infiltration than primary tumors. TCR repertoires overlapped largely between brain metastases and matched primaries.

The CDR3 covers 14 residues. The V gene lost 2 bases and the J gene lost 3 bases, with 10 bases spanning the gap. CDR1 is MNHNS and CDR2 is SASEGT in the germline V gene. Produced via immunoSEQ multiplex PCR; TCRdb's table is partial and in-frame only. The sample includes about 1,800 clones, about 90% seen only once; the top ten take approximately 5%. This chain links TRBV6-1 with TRBJ1-2; no clear D gene. The TCR was taken from a donor over 35 with non-small cell lung cancer. The material sequenced was primary lung tumor tissue. The CDR3 loop reads CASSERGSHYGYTF. For the CDR3, the DNA is TGTGCCAGCAGTGAACGTGGCAGTCACTATGGCTACACCTTC.